The TCR beta chain described here comes from a study of CD8+ T cells in alopecia areata. Broader study findings: Possibly because of HLA-related factors, TCR sharing was less clear across patients than in mice. Lesional tissue from the scalp (especially in alopecia totalis/universalis) showed higher clonality than normal scalp.

Germline CDR1 and CDR2: LGHNA and YSLEER. The CDR3 length is 13 residues. The ends were cut back, 5 bases at V and 9 bases at J, with 14 bases in the middle. As concerns this clone: Its antigen remains unidentified.

Following extraction, RNA underwent reverse transcription to cDNA, which served as the sequencing template. Only in-frame clones appear in the TCRdb table, and some are missing; sequencing was by immunoSEQ multiplex PCR. The repertoire has about 82,000 clones, roughly 51% of them found once; the top ten carry around 6%. The study team obtained lesional scalp punch biopsies and peripheral blood from alopecia areata patients. Both CD4+ and CD8+ T cells were separated by sorting PBMCs. This clonotype originated in a human donor with alopecia areata. The sequencing sample was made of NKG2D-high CD8+ T cells sorted from blood. The rearrangement uses TRBV4-3 and TRBJ2-1; no clear D. The CDR3 here is CASSNRVGFEQFF. Written as DNA, the CDR3 is TGCGCCAGCAGCAACCGCGTGGGATTTGAGCAGTTCTTC.